This entry lists 26 T cell receptor beta chains sequenced from one sample in a study of human T cells and chemical hapten exposure. MiXCR, applied by TCRdb to the RACE reads, yields one record per CDR3 protein. The data hold 85,000 to 95,000 distinct CDR3 sequences, with 8% to 13% observed a single time. Time point meaning: patch test 2, 6 weeks after DPC sensitization. Treatment defined: therapeutic diphenylcyclopropenone sensitization with weekly scalp DPC. The sample in question was whole blood, obtained in connection with sensitization to the hapten diphenylcyclopropenone (DPC). The receptors derive from a man aged 40-50 years with alopecia areata. Some clones in this sample may be carry-over from other donors' samples.

About this clonotype itself: A much larger clone differs from this one at a single base, so this may be a read error. The chain links TRBV21-1 to TRBJ1-2; no DNA check was done on the table's D call, TRBD1. TRBV21-1 counts as a pseudogene. This CDR3 is built from 16 residues. The chain's CDR3 is CASSFDTAGGGYGYTF. CDR3 nucleotide sequence: TGTGCCAGCAGCTTTGACACCGCAGGGGGCGGCTATGGCTACACCTTC.

This clonotype has ten or more counts. The rearrangement uses TRBV7-9 and TRBJ2-2; no reliable D call. Trimming removed 2 bases at V and 4 bases at J, with 5 bases between. CDR3 length: 13 amino acids. The germline V gene encodes CDR1 SEHNR and CDR2 FQNEAQ (reference sequence). CDR3 nucleotides: TGTGCCAGCAGCTTATCTGCCACCGGGGAGCTGTTTTTT. Its translation: CASSLSATGELFF.

This clonotype showed up just a few times. The CDR3, as DNA: TGTGCCAGCAGCCAAGTTCCCCACGGGAATTACGAGCAGTACGTC. Translation: CASSQVPHGNYEQYV. The chain joins TRBV6-6 to TRBJ2-7; TRBD2 is a possible D gene (5 bases). Trimming shortened V by 6 bases and J by 4 bases, and 19 bases separated the two germline ends. Germline V gene lookup returns CDR1 MNHNY and CDR2 SVGAGI (reference sequence). CDR3 size: 15 residues.

This clonotype was recorded at least ten times. The chain recombines TRBV12-5 with TRBJ1-5; D gene ambiguous. Per the germline V gene, CDR1 is LGHNT and CDR2 is FRNRAP. There are 13 residues in the CDR3. V lost 6 bases and J lost 9, with 15 bases in between. CDR3 nucleotide sequence: TGTGCTAGTGGCTCGGACGGGAATGGGCCCCAGCATTTT. The encoded protein is CASGSDGNGPQHF.

The V gene is TRBV7-2, the J gene TRBJ2-1; D not resolved. This CDR3 comprises 15 residues. CDR1 SGHTA and CDR2 FQGNSA come from the germline V gene. The ends were cut back, 4 bases at V and 5 bases at J, with 15 bases in the middle. CDR3: CASSSLAALHNEQFF. The CDR3 coding sequence is TGTGCCAGCAGCTCCCTGGCGGCTCTCCACAATGAGCAGTTCTTC.

This clonotype was seen more than once but under ten times. The chain employs TRBV4-1 and TRBJ2-5; 7 bases are a match to TRBD1. The CDR3 has 14 amino acids. Losses at the gene ends were 2 bases for V and 4 bases for J; bases not matched to a gene: 4. Germline CDR1 is MGHRA and CDR2 is YSYEKL. The CDR3 spells CASSQSTGRETQYF. CDR3 DNA: TGCGCCAGCAGCCAATCGACAGGGAGAGAGACCCAGTACTTC.

This clonotype showed up just a few times. J is TRBJ2-3 and V is TRBV20-1, with D perhaps given as TRBD1 or TRBD2 (5 bases each). CDR3 length equals 18 residues. CDR1 and CDR2 (germline): DFQATT, SNEGSKA (reference sequence). V was shortened by 3 bases and J by 3 bases, with 25 bases between the two germline ends. The CDR3: CSARPLGVGIVETDTQYF. CDR3 DNA: TGCAGTGCTAGGCCCCTGGGGGTGGGGATCGTTGAGACAGATACGCAGTATTTT.

In its sample, this clonotype was seen many times. The chain joins TRBV25-1 to TRBJ1-5; no clear D. In germline, CDR1 is MGHDK, CDR2 SYGVNS. V lost 2 bases and J 1 base, leaving 6 bases between the germline ends. CDR3 length: 14 residues. The CDR3 nucleotides are TGTGCCAGCAGTGAAGGGCAGAGCAATCAGCCCCAGCATTTT. Translating gives CASSEGQSNQPQHF.

This clonotype was counted ten times or more. This chain uses TRBV28 with TRBJ2-1; 9 nucleotides match TRBD2. With 5 bases clipped from V and 7 bases from J, the junction kept 6 bases outside the gene matches. CDR3 length: 14 amino acids. Per the germline V gene, CDR1 is MDHEN and CDR2 is SYDVKM. CDR3 sequence: CASSPGLASNEQFF. CDR3 nucleotides: TGTGCCAGCAGTCCGGGACTAGCCTCTAATGAGCAGTTCTTC.

The chain links TRBV6-5 to TRBJ1-1; D unclear. Deletions cut 8 bases from V and 3 bases from J, with 22 bases between. This CDR3 has 16 amino acids. Per germline, CDR1 MNHEY and CDR2 SVGAGI. The CDR3 here is CASHPRKGNPYTEAFF. For the CDR3, the DNA is TGTGCCAGCCATCCCCGGAAGGGAAACCCGTACACTGAAGCTTTCTTT.

The rearrangement links TRBV11-1 to TRBJ2-1; 9 bases map to TRBD2. Unmatched junction bases numbered 10, after V lost 2 bases and J lost 11 bases. Germline loops: CDR1 SGHAT, CDR2 FQDESV (reference sequence). This CDR3 is 15 amino acids long. CDR3 in DNA: TGTGCCAGCAGCTTAAATTTGGCGGGAGGGCCGAAGCAGTTCTTC. Translating gives CASSLNLAGGPKQFF.

This clonotype was seen many times. J is TRBJ1-2 and V is TRBV13, with 9 bases aligning to TRBD1. This CDR3 comprises 15 residues. CDR1 is PRHDT and CDR2 is FYEKMQ in the germline V gene (reference sequence). Losses at the gene ends were 5 bases for V and 4 bases for J; bases not matched to a gene: 8. The CDR3, as DNA: TGTGCCAGCAGCCCCCCTCCGGACAGGGGCTATGGCTACACCTTC. Translating gives CASSPPPDRGYGYTF.

This clonotype was seen only a few times. J is TRBJ2-7 and V is TRBV7-8; D may be TRBD2 (6 bases). In germline, CDR1 is SGHVS, CDR2 FQNEAQ. The CDR3 consists of 13 residues. The CDR3 DNA is TGTGCCAGCAGCCCGGGACTGCTCTACGGGCAGTACGTC. Residues: CASSPGLLYGQYV.

The chain has TRBV11-2 and TRBJ1-6; D not certain. The CDR3 loop spans 13 amino acids. V shed 5 bases and J shed 11 bases, with 13 bases lying between them. Germline V gene lookup returns CDR1 SGHAT and CDR2 FQNNGV. The CDR3 nucleotides read TGTGCCAGCAGCCCAGCGGGAAATCCACCCCTCCACTTT. Its translation is CASSPAGNPPLHF.

The sample holds many counts of this clonotype. The chain employs TRBV20-1 and TRBJ2-1, with 12 bases matching TRBD1. Trimming cost V 3 bases and J 7 bases; bases outside gene matches: 7. The CDR3 is made up of 15 amino acids. Germline CDR1 DFQATT, CDR2 SNEGSKA (reference sequence). CDR3 DNA: TGCAGTGCTAGTGGGGACAGGGGGCATGGGAATGAGCAGTTCTTC. This encodes CSASGDRGHGNEQFF.

This clonotype showed up many times. This chain links TRBV6-2 or TRBV6-3 with TRBJ1-1; 9 bases are a match to TRBD1. The CDR3 has 13 residues. Germline V gene sequence: CDR1 MNHEY, CDR2 SVGEGT. V lost 7 bases to trimming and J lost 7 bases; unmatched junction nucleotides: 7. The CDR3 sequence is CASTPAGQGEAFF. The CDR3 coding sequence is TGTGCCAGCACCCCGGCGGGACAGGGTGAAGCTTTCTTT.

This clonotype was counted ten times or more. The rearrangement joins TRBV2 to TRBJ1-6; D might be TRBD1 (6 bases). Germline V gene lookup returns CDR1 SNHLY and CDR2 FYNNEI. There are 13 residues in the CDR3. Trimming removed 9 bases at V and 7 bases at J, with 13 bases between. The DNA for the CDR3 is TGTGCCAGTTCGGACAGTCCGAATTCACCCCTCCACTTT. The encoded protein is CASSDSPNSPLHF. Complete variable domain (other parts from reference TRBV2 and TRBJ1-6): EPEVTQTPSHQVTQMGQEVILRCVPISNHLYFYWYRQILGQKVEFLVSFYNNEISEKSEIFDDQFSVERPDGSNFTLKIRSTKLEDSAMYFCASSDSPNSPLHFGNGTRLTVT.

The sample holds many counts of this clonotype. The gene calls are TRBV7-2 and TRBJ2-3, with D maybe TRBD2 (6 bases). V was cut by 0 bases and J by 5 bases, with 9 bases left in between. Looked up from germline, CDR1 is SGHTA and CDR2 is FQGNSA. The CDR3 consists of 14 residues. The CDR3 here is CASSLAGGRDTQYF. Written as DNA, the CDR3 is TGTGCCAGCAGCTTAGCGGGAGGTAGAGATACGCAGTATTTT.

This clonotype was detected ten times or more. V and J are TRBV27 and TRBJ2-3; weak D call: TRBD2 (5 bases). The V end lost 3 bases, the J end lost 0 bases, and 10 bases lay between the germline ends. Germline values: CDR1 MNHEY, CDR2 SMNVEV (reference sequence). The CDR3 spans 15 residues. Here the CDR3 DNA reads TGTGCCAGCAGTTTTATTTCTAGCAGCACAGATACGCAGTATTTT. This codes for CASSFISSSTDTQYF.

This clonotype was found many times. The chain has TRBV29-1 and TRBJ2-3; D perhaps matches TRBD1 (5 bases). Germline values: CDR1 SQVTM, CDR2 ANQGSEA. Between the trimmed V and J ends, which lost 4 bases and 4 bases, there was a span of 21 bases. The CDR3 consists of 16 residues. In nucleotides, the CDR3 is TGCAGCGTTGGATCAGGGATCGGAGTCGGAGCAGATACGCAGTATTTT. Protein: CSVGSGIGVGADTQYF.

A few counts support this clonotype. The chain joins TRBV5-1 to TRBJ2-1; the match to TRBD2 covers 11 bases. V trimming: 4 bases; J trimming: 11 bases; junction bases outside the gene matches: 14. The CDR3 covers 16 residues. Germline CDR1 reads SGHRS; CDR2 reads YFSETQ. The CDR3 reads CASSPSRIAGGSQQFF. CDR3 coding DNA: TGCGCCAGCAGCCCCTCCCGGATAGCGGGAGGGAGCCAGCAGTTCTTC.

This chain joins TRBV6-6 and TRBJ2-7, with TRBD2 identical over 8 bases. V lost 8 bases to trimming and J lost 4 bases; unmatched junction nucleotides: 16. Germline CDR1 MNHNY, CDR2 SVGAGI (reference sequence). This CDR3 has 16 residues. Here the CDR3 reads CASSPPGERGLYEQYV. CDR3 nucleotides: TGTGCCAGCTCGCCCCCCGGGGAGCGGGGGCTTTACGAGCAGTACGTC.

The chain combines TRBV12-3 or TRBV12-4 with TRBJ2-4, with D perhaps matching TRBD1 or TRBD2 (5 bases each). This CDR3 spans 12 amino acids. V was trimmed by 4 bases and J by 12 bases, leaving 13 bases between them. CDR3 bases: TGTGCCAGCAGTTCTGGGACCCCTGCTCAGTACTTC. Encoded protein: CASSSGTPAQYF.

There are many counts of this clonotype. This chain links TRBV6-5 with TRBJ1-5; D ambiguous. Germline V CDR1 and CDR2: MNHEY, SVGAGI. CDR3 length: 15 amino acids. V lost 6 bases and J lost 1, with 13 bases in between. The CDR3 protein is CASSPRAVSNQPQHF. The DNA of the CDR3 is TGTGCCAGCAGCCCGAGGGCAGTAAGCAATCAGCCCCAGCATTTT.

This clonotype was counted ten times or more. J is TRBJ1-5 and V is TRBV29-1; possible D gene TRBD1, 5 bases. CDR1 and CDR2 from the germline V gene are SQVTM and ANQGSEA. There are 13 residues in the CDR3. V dropped 4 bases and J dropped 5 bases, with 12 bases sitting between them. Here the CDR3 reads CSVVWGLDQPQHF. The CDR3 DNA follows: TGCAGCGTTGTTTGGGGGTTAGATCAGCCCCAGCATTTT.

The chain recombines TRBV20-1 with TRBJ2-3; D is ambiguous. The V end was cut by 5 bases, the J end by 4 bases, with 13 bases between. Germline CDR1 and CDR2: DFQATT and SNEGSKA (reference sequence). This CDR3 has 13 residues. The CDR3 region is CSAGYKISDTQYF. DNA for the CDR3: TGCAGTGCTGGATATAAAATTTCAGATACGCAGTATTTT.